This T cell receptor beta chain stems from a study of long-term antiretroviral therapy in people with HIV. Study conclusions and caveats: The study collected blood between 2004 and 2017, possibly under older ART regimens.

The germline V and J ends were trimmed by 5 bases and 4 bases, with 9 bases remaining between them. This CDR3 is 13 amino acids long. Germline loops: CDR1 SGHAT, CDR2 FQNNGV. They ran version v3.0 of the immunoSEQ assay at survey level. Here immunoSEQ multiplex PCR was the method, and the copy in TCRdb shows in-frame clones only, minus some. The sample includes tens of thousands of clones, roughly 88% seen only once; the top ten take roughly 2.4%. Notes on this clone: Its specificity is unknown.

This chain connects TRBV11-2 to TRBJ2-1; D gene unclear. The source is a man aged 45-60 years with HIV. The input for sequencing was unsorted PBMCs, taken 3 years after starting antiretroviral therapy. The CDR3 here is CASSQWVYNEQFF. The CDR3 nucleotides read TGTGCCAGCAGCCAGTGGGTTTACAATGAGCAGTTCTTC.